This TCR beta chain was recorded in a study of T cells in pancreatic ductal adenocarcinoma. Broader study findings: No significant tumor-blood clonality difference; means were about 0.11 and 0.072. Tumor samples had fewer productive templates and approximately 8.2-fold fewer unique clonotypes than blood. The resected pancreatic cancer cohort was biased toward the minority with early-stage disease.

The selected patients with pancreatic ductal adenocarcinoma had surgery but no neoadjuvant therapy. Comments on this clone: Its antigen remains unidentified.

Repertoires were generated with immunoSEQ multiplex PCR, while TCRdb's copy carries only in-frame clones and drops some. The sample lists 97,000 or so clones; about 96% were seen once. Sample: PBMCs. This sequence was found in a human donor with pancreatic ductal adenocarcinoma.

The CDR3 bases are TGTGCCTGGAGGCAGGGACAGAACTCCTACGAGCAGTACTTC. This translates into CAWRQGQNSYEQYF. This chain uses TRBV30 with TRBJ2-7; 7 bases line up with TRBD1. Unmatched junction bases numbered 5, after V lost 3 bases and J lost 0 bases. Germline V lookup: CDR1 GTSNPN, CDR2 SVGIG (reference sequence). This CDR3 comprises 14 residues. Using reference TRBV30 and TRBJ2-7 for the parts outside the CDR3, the full variable domain is SQTIHQWPATLVQPVGSPLSLECTVEGTSNPNLYWYRQAAGRGLQLLFYSVGIGQISSEVPQNLSASRPQDRQFILSSKKLLLSDSGFYLCAWRQGQNSYEQYFGPGTRLTVT.